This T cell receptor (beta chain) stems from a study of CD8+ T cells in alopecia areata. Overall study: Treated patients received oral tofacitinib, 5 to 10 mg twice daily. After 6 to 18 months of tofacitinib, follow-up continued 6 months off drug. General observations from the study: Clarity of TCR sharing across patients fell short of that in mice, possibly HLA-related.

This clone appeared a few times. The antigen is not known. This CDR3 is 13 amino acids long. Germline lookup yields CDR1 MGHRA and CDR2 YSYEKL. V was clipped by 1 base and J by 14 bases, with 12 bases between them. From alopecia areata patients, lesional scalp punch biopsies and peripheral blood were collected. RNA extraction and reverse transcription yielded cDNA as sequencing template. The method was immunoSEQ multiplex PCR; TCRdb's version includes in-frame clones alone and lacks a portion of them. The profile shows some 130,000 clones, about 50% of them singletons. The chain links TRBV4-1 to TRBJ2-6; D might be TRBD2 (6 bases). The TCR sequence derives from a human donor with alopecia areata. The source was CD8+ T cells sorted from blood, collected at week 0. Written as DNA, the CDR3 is TGCGCCAGCAGCCAAGGGAGGGATAGGATCCTGACTTTC. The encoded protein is CASSQGRDRILTF.